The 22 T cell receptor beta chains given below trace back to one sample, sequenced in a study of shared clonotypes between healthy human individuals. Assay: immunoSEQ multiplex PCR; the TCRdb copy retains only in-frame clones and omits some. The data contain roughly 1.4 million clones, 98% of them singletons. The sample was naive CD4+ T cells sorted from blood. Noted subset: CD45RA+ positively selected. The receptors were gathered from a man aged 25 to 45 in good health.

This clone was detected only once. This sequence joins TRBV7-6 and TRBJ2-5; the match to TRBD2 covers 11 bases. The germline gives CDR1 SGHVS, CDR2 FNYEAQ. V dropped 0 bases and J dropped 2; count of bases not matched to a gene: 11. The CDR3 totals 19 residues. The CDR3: CASSLAFRGGTSGQETQYF. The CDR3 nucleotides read TGTGCCAGCAGCTTAGCTTTCAGGGGTGGGACTAGCGGTCAAGAGACCCAGTACTTC.

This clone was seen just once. CDR3 loop: CASSSLAATDTQYF. The DNA for the CDR3 is TGTGCCAGCAGCTCACTAGCGGCGACAGATACGCAGTATTTT. This chain joins TRBV27 and TRBJ2-3; 8 bases map to TRBD2. Per the germline V gene, CDR1 is MNHEY and CDR2 is SMNVEV (reference sequence). CDR3 length: 14 residues. Trimming removed 6 bases from V and 3 bases from J; junction bases left unmatched: 5.

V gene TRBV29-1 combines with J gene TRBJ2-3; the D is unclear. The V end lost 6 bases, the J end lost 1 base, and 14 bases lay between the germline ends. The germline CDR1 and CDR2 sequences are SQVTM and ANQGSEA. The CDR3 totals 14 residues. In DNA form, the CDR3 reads TGCAGCGTCGACGGAGTAGCTGGCACAGATACGCAGTATTTT. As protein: CSVDGVAGTDTQYF.

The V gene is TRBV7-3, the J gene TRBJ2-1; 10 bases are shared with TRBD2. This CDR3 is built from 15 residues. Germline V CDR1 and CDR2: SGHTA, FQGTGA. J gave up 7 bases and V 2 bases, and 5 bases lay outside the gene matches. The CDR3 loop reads CASSLVSGRANEQFF. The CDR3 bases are TGTGCCAGCAGCTTAGTGAGCGGGAGGGCGAATGAGCAGTTCTTC.

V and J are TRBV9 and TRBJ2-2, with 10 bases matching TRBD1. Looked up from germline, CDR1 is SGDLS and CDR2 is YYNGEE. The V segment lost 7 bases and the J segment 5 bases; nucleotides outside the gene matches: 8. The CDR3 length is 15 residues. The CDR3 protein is CASQGQGKNTGELFF. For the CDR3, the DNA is TGTGCCAGCCAGGGACAGGGGAAAAATACCGGGGAGCTGTTTTTT.

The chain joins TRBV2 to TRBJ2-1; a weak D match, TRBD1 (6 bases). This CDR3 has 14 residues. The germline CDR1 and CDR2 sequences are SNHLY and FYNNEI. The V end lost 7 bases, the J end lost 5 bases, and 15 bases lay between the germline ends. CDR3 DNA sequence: TGTGCCAGCACGCTCCAGGGACACAACAATGAGCAGTTCTTC. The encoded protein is CASTLQGHNNEQFF.

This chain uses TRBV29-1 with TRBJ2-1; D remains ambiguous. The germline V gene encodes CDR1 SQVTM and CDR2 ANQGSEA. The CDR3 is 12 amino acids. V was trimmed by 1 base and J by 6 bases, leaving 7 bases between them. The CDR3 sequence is CSVEAVANEQFF. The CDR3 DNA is TGCAGCGTTGAAGCGGTGGCCAATGAGCAGTTCTTC.

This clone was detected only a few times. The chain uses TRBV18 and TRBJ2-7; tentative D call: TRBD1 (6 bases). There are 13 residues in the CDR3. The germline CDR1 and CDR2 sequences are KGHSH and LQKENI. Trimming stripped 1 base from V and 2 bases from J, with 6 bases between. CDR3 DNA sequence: TGTGCCAGCTCACCACAGGGGGCCTACGAGCAGTACTTC. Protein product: CASSPQGAYEQYF. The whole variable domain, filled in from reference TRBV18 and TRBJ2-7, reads NAGVMQNPRHLVRRRGQEARLRCSPMKGHSHVYWYRQLPEEGLKFMVYLQKENIIDESGMPKERFSAEFPKEGPSILRIQQVVRGDSAAYFCASSPQGAYEQYFGPGTRLTVT.

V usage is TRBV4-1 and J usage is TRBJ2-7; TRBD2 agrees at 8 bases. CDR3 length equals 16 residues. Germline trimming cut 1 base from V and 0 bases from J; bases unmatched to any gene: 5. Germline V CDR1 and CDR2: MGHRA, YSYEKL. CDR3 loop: CASSQGSTSDSYEQYF. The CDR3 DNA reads TGCGCCAGCAGCCAAGGCTCGACTAGCGACTCCTACGAGCAGTACTTC.

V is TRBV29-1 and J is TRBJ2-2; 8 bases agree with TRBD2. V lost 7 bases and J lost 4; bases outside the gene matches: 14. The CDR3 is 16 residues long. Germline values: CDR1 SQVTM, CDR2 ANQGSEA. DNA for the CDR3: TGCAGCGCCGCGATTAGCGGGGAGAACCCCACCGGGGAGCTGTTTTTT. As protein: CSAAISGENPTGELFF.

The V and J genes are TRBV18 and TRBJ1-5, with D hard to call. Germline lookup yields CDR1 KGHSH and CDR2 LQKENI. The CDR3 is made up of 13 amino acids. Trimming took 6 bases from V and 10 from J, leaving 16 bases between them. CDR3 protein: CASSGGLDQPQHF. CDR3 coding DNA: TGTGCCAGCTCTGGCGGACTGGACCAACCCCAGCATTTT.

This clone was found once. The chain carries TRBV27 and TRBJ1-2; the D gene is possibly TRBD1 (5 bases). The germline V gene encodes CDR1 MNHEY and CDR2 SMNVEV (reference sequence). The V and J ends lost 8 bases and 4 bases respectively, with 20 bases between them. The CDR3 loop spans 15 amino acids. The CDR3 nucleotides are TGTGCCAGCTTTAACGGTGGGGGATACGGCTATGGCTACACCTTC. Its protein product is CASFNGGGYGYGYTF.

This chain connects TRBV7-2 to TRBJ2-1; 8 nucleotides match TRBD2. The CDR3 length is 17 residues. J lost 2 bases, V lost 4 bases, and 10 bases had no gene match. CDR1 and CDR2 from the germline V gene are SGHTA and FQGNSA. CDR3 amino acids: CASSSTIAGITYNEQFF. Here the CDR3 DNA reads TGTGCCAGCAGCTCAACTATAGCGGGAATAACCTACAATGAGCAGTTCTTC.

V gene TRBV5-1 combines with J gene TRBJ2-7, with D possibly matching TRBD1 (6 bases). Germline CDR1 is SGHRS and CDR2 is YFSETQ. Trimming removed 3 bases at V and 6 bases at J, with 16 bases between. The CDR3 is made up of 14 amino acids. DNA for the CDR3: TGCGCCAGCAGCTCAGGGGTAGGAGCCGGCGAGCAGTACTTC. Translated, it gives CASSSGVGAGEQYF.

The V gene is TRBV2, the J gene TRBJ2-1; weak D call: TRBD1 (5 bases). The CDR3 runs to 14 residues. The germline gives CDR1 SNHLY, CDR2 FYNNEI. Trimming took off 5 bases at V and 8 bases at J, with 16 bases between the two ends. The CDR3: CASSRLPQGDEQFF. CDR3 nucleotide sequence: TGTGCCAGCAGTCGACTCCCCCAGGGTGATGAGCAGTTCTTC.

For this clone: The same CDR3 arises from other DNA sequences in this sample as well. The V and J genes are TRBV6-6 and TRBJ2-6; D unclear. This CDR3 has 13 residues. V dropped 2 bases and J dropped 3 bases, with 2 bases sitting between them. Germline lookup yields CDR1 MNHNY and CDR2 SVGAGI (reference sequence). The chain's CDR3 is CASSYVGANVLTF. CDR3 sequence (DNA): TGTGCCAGCAGTTACGTTGGGGCCAACGTCCTGACTTTC.

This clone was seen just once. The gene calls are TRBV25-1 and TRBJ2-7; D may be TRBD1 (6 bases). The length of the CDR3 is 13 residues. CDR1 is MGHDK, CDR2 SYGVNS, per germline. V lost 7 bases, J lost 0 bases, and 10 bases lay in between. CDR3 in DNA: TGTGCCAGCACAGGACAGCACTCCTACGAGCAGTACTTC. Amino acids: CASTGQHSYEQYF.

The CDR3: CASSFSIYEQYF. In nucleotides, the CDR3 is TGTGCCAGCAGCTTTTCCATCTACGAGCAGTACTTC. This sequence joins TRBV5-6 and TRBJ2-7, with no clear D. V lost 2 bases, J lost 3 bases, and 6 bases lay in between. The germline V gene has CDR1 SGHDT and CDR2 YYEEEE. The CDR3 is made up of 12 amino acids.

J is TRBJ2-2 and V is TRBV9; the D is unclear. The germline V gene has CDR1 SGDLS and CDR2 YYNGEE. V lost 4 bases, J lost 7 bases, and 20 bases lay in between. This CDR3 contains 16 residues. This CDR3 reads CASSQGRRRGHGELFF. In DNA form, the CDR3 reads TGTGCCAGCAGCCAAGGACGGAGAAGAGGTCACGGGGAGCTGTTTTTT.

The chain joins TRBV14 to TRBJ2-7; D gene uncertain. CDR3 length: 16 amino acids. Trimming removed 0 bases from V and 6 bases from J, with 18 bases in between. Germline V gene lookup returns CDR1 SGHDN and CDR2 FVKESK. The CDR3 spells CASSQDHTYLSGEQYF. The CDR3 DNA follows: TGTGCCAGCAGCCAAGACCATACATACCTGTCCGGCGAGCAGTACTTC.

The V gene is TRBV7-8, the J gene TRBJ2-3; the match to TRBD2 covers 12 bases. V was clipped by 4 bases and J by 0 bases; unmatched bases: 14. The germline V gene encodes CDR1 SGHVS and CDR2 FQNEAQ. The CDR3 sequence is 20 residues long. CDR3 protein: CASSSTPGLAGYISTDTQYF. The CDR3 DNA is TGTGCCAGCAGCTCCACACCGGGACTAGCGGGCTATATTAGCACAGATACGCAGTATTTT. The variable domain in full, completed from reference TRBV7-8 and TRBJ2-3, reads GAGVSQSPRYKVAKRGQDVALRCDPISGHVSLFWYQQALGQGPEFLTYFQNEAQLDKSGLPSDRFFAERPEGSVSTLKIQRTQQEDSAVYLCASSSTPGLAGYISTDTQYFGPGTRLTVL.

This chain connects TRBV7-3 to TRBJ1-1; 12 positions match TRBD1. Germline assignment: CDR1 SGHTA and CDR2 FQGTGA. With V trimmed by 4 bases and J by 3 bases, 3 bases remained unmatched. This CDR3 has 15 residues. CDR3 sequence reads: CASSSGQGAYTEAFF. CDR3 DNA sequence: TGTGCCAGCAGCTCGGGACAGGGGGCTTACACTGAAGCTTTCTTT.